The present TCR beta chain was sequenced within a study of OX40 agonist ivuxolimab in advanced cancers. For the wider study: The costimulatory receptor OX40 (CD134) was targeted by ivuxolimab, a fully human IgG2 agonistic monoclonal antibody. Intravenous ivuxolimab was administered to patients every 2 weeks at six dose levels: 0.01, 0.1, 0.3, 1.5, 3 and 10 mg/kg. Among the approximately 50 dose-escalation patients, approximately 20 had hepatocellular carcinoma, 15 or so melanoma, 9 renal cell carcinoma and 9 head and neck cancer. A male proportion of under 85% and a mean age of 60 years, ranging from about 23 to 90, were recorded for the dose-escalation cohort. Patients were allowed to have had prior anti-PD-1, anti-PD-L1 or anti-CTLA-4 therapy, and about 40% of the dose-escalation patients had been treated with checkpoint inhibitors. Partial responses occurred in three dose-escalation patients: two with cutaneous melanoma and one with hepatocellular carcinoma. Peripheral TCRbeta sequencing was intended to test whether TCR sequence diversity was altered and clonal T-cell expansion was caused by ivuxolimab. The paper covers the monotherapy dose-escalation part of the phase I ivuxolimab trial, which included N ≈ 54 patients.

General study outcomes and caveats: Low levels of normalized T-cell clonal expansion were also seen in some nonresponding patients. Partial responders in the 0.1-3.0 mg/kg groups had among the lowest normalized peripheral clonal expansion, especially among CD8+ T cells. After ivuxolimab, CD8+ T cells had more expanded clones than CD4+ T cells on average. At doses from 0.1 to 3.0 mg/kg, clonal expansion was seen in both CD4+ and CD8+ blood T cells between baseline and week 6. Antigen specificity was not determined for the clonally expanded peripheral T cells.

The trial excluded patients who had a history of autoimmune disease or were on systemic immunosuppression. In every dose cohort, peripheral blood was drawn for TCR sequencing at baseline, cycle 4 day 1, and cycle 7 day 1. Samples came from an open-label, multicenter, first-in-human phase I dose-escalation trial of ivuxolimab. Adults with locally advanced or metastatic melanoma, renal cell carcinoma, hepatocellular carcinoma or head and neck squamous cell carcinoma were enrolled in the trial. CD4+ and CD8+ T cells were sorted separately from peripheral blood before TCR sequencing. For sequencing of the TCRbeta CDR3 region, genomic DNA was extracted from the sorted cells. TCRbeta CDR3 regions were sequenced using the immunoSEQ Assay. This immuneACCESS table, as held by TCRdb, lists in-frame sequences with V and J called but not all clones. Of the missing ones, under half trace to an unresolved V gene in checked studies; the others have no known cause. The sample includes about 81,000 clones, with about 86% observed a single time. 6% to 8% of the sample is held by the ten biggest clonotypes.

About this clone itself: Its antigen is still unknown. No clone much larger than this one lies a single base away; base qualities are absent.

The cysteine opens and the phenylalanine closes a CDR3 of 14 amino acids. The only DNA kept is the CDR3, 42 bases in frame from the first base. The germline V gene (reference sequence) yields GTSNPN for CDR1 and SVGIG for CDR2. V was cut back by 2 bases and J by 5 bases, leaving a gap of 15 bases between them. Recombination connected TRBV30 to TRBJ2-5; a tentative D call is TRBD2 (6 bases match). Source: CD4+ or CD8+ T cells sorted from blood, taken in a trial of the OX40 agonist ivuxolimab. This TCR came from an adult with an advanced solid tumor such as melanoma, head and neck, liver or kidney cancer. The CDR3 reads CAWSPQGGTETQYF. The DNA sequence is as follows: TGTGCCTGGAGTCCACAAGGAGGGACGGAGACCCAGTACTTC.